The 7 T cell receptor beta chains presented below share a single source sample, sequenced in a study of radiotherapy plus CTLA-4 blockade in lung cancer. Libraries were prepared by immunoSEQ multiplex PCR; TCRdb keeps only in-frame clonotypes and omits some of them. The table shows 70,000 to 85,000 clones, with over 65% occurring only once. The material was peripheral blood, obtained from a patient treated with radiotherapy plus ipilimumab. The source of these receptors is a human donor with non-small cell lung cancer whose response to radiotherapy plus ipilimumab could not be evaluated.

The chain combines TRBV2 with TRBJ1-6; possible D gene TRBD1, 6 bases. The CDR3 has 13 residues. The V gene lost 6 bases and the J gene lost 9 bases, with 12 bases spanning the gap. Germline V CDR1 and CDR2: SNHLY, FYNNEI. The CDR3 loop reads CASRIGGGSPLHF. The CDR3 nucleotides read TGTGCCAGCAGGATAGGGGGGGGTTCACCCCTCCACTTT.

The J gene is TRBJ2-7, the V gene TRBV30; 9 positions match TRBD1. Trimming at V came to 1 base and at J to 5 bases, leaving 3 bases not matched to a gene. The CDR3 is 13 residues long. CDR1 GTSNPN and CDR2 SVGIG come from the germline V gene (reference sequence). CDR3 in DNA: TGTGCCTGGAGTGGACAGGGGGTCAACGAGCAGTACTTC. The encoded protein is CAWSGQGVNEQYF. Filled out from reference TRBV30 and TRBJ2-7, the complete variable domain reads SQTIHQWPATLVQPVGSPLSLECTVEGTSNPNLYWYRQAAGRGLQLLFYSVGIGQISSEVPQNLSASRPQDRQFILSSKKLLLSDSGFYLCAWSGQGVNEQYFGPGTRLTVT.

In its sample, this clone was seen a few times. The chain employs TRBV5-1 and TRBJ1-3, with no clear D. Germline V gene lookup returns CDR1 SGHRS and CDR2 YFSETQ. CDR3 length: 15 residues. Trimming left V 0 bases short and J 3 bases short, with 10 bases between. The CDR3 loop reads CASSLGTVHGNTIYF. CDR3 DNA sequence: TGCGCCAGCAGCTTGGGCACAGTTCATGGAAACACCATATATTTT.

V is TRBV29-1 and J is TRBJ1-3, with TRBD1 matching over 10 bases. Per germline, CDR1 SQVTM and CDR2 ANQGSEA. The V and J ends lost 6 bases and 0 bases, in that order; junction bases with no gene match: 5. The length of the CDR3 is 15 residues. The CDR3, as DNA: TGCAGCGTGGGGGGACAGGGGTCCTCTGGAAACACCATATATTTT. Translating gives CSVGGQGSSGNTIYF. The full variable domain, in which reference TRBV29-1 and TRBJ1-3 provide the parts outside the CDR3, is SAVISQKPSRDICQRGTSLTIQCQVDSQVTMMFWYRQQPGQSLTLIATANQGSEATYESGFVIDKFPISRPNLTFSTLTVSNMSPEDSSIYLCSVGGQGSSGNTIYFGEGSWLTVV.

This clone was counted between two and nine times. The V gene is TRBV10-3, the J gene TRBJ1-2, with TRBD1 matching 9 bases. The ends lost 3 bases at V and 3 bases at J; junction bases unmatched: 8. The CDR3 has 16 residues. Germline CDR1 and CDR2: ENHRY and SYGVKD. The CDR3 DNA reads TGTGCCATCAGTGAACGGACAGGGGCTGTCGACTATGGCTACACCTTC. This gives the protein CAISERTGAVDYGYTF.

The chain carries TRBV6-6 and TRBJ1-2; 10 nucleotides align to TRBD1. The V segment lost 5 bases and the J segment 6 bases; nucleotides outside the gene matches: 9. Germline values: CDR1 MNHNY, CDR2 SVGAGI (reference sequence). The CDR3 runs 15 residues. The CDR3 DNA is TGTGCCAGCAGTAGTTGGGGACAGGGGATTGATGGCTACACCTTC. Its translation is CASSSWGQGIDGYTF.

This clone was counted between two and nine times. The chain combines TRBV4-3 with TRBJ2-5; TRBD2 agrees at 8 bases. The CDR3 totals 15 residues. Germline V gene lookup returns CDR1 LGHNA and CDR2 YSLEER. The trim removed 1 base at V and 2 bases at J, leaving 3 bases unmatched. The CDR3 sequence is CASSQGPSGQETQYF. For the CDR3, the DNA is TGCGCCAGCAGCCAAGGGCCTAGCGGGCAAGAGACCCAGTACTTC.